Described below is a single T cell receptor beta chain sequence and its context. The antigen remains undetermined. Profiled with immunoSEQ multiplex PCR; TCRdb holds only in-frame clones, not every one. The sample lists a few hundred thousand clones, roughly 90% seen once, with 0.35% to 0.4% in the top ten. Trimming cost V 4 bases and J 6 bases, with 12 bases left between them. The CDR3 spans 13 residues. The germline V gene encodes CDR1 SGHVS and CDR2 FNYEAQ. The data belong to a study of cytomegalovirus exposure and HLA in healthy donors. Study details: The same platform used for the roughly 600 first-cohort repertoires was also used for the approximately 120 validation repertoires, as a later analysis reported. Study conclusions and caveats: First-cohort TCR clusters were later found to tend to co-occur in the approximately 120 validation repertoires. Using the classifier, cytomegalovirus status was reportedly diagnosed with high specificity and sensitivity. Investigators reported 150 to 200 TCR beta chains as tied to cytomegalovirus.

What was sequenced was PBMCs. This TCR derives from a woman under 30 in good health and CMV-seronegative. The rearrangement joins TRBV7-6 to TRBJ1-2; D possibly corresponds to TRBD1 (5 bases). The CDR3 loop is CASSSEAGDGYTF. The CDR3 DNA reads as TGTGCCAGCAGCTCCGAGGCGGGGGATGGCTACACCTTC.